Sequencing of this TCR beta chain was carried out in a study of blood T cell repertoires in COVID-19. Germline V gene lookup returns CDR1 MNHEY and CDR2 SVGAGI. V was shortened by 0 bases and J by 3 bases, with 15 bases between the two germline ends. The length of the CDR3 is 16 residues. This clone was seen just once. Measured with immunoSEQ multiplex PCR; TCRdb has only the in-frame clones, and not every one. The table lists around 140,000 clones, over 70% of them singletons, with 2% to 3% in the top ten. The chain joins TRBV6-5 to TRBJ2-7; tentatively, D is TRBD1 (5 bases). Sequencing used peripheral blood. This receptor was identified in a man in his forties or fifties with active COVID-19. The CDR3 nucleotides are TGTGCCAGCAGTTACTCCGGCAGGGTGATGTTCTACGAGCAGTACTTC. Protein sequence: CASSYSGRVMFYEQYF.